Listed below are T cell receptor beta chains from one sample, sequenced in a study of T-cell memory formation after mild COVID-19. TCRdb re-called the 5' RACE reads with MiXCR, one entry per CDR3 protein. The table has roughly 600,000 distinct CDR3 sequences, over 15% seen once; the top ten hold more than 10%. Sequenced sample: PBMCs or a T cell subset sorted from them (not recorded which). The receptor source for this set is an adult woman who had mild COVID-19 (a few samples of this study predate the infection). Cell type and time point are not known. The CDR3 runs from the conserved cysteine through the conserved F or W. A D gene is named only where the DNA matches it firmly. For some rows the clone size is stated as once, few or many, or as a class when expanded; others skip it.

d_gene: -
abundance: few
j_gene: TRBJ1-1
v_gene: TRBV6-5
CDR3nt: TGTGCCAGCAGAATCCCGGGACAACCCACTGAAGCTTTCTTT
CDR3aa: CASRIPGQPTEAFF

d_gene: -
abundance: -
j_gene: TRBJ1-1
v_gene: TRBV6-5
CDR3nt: TGTGCCAGCAGGTTTAACGGATGGAACACTGAAGCTTTCTTT
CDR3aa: CASRFNGWNTEAFF

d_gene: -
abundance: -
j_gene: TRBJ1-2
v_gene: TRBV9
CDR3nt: TGTGCCAGCAGTCGAGGGGACTATGGCTACACCTTC
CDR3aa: CASSRGDYGYTF

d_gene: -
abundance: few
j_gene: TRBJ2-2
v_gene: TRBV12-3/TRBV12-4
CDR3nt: TGTGCCAGCAGTTCCCAGTTTAGGGGAACGAACACCGGGGAGCTGTTTTTT
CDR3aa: CASSSQFRGTNTGELFF

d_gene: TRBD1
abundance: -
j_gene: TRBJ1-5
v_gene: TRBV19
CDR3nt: TGTGCCAGTAGGAGACAGGGTCAGCAGCCCCAGCATTTT
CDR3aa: CASRRQGQQPQHF

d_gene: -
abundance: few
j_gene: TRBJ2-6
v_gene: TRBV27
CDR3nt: TGTGCCAGCAGTTTCGGCCCCTACTCTGGGGCCAACGTCCTGACTTTC
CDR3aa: CASSFGPYSGANVLTF

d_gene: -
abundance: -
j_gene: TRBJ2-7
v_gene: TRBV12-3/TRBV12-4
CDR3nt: TGTGCCAGCAGTTCCCGGTCGGGTGGAGTAACCGAGCAGTACTTC
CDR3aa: CASSSRSGGVTEQYF

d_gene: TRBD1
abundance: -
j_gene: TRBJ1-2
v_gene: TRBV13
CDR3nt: TGTGCCAGCAGCTTCGCTCGCAGGGGGCGGGCCGGCTACACCTTC
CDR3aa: CASSFARRGRAGYTF

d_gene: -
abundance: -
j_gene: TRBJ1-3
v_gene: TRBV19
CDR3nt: TGTGCCAGTAGTATTGATCGATCCTCTGGAAACACCATATATTTT
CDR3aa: CASSIDRSSGNTIYF

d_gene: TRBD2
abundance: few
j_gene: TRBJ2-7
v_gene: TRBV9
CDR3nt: TGTGCCAGCAGCGCGGGGACTAGCGGGGGGGCGCAGTACTTC
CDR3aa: CASSAGTSGGAQYF

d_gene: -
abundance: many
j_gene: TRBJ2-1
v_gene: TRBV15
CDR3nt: TGTGCCACCAGCAGAGATGTGACCTACAATGAGCAGTTCTTC
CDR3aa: CATSRDVTYNEQFF

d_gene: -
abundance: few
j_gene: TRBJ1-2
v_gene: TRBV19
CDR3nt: TGTGCCAGTACCTTCTGGGAGAACTATGGCTACACCTTC
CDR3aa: CASTFWENYGYTF

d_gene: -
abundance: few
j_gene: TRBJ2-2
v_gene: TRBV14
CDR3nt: TGTGCCAGCAGCCAAGCGGTGGCCGGGGAGCTGTTTTTT
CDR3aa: CASSQAVAGELFF

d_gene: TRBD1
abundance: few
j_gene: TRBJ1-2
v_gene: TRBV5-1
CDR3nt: TGCGCCAGCAGCTTGACCGGGACAGACCCCTATGGCTACACCTTC
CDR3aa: CASSLTGTDPYGYTF

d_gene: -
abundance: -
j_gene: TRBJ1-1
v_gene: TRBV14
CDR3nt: TGTGCCAGCAGCCTCCCCGCAGCCCCAGAAGCTTTCTTT
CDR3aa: CASSLPAAPEAFF

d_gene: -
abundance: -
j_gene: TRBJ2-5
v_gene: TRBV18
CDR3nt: TGTGCCAGCTCACTCTCCACGACAGGTCCCCAAGAGACCCAGTACTTC
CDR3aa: CASSLSTTGPQETQYF

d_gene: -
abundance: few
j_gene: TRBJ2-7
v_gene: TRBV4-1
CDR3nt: TGCGCCAGCAGCTTATACAGGGACAGCGGGTACGAGCAGTACTTC
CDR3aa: CASSLYRDSGYEQYF

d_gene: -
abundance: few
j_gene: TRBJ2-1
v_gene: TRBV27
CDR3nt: TGTGCCAGCTTGAGCGGGACAGCCTACAATGAGCAGTTCTTC
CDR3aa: CASLSGTAYNEQFF

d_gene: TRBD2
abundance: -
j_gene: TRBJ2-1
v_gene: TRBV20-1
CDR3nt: TGCAGTGCTCCCCGGGGAGCGGGGTTCTACAATGAGCAGTTCTTC
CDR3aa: CSAPRGAGFYNEQFF

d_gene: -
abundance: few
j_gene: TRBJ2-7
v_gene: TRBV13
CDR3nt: TGTGCCAGCAGCCCCTCTCGGTTTCTGGGGGAGCAGTACTTC
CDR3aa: CASSPSRFLGEQYF

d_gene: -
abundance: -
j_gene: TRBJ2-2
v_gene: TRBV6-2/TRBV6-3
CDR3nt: TGTGCCAGCAGTTTCCCGATAAACGGACAGCCAAACACCGGGGAGCTGTTTTTT
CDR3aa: CASSFPINGQPNTGELFF

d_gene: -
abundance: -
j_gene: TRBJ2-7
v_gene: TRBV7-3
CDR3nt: TGTGCCAGCAGTCCGGACGCTACTGGTGGCTACGAGCAGTACTTC
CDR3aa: CASSPDATGGYEQYF

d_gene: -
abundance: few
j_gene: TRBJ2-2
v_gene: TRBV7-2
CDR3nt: TGTGCCAGCAGATCTACTGGAACCACCGGGGAGCTGTTTTTT
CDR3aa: CASRSTGTTGELFF

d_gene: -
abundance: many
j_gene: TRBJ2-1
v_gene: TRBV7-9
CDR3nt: TGTGCCAGCAGCTTAGCGAGGCAGGGCCCTTCAAATGAGCAGTTCTTC
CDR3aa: CASSLARQGPSNEQFF

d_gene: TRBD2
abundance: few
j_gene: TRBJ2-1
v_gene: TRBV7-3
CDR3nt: TGTGCCAGCAGCTTGGGACTAGCGGGAGTCTCCTACAATGAGCAGTTCTTC
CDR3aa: CASSLGLAGVSYNEQFF

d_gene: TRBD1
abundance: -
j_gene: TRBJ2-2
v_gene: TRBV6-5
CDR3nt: TGTGCCAGCAGTTACCGGGCGCCGGGACAGGGGTACACCGGGGAGCTGTTTTTT
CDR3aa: CASSYRAPGQGYTGELFF

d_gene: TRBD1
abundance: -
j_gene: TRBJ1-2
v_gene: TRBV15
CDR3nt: TGTGCCACCAGCAGAGACGCGACAGGGCTGGGGGACTATGGCTACACCTTC
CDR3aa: CATSRDATGLGDYGYTF

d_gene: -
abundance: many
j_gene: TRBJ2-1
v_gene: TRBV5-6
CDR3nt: TGTGCCAGCAGCTCCGCGGACTGGAGCTCCTACAATGAGCAGTTCTTC
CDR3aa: CASSSADWSSYNEQFF

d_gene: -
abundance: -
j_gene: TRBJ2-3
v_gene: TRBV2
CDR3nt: TGTGCCAGCAGTGAAACTAGCTATACGCAGTATTTT
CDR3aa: CASSETSYTQYF

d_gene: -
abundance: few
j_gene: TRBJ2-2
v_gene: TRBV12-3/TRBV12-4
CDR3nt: TGTGCCAGCAGTTTATTTGGGGAGCTGTTTTTT
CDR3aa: CASSLFGELFF

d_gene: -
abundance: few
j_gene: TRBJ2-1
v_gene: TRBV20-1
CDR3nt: TGCAGTGCTAGAGAGAGTTGGGCCGGCTCCTACAATGAGCAGTTCTTC
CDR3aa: CSARESWAGSYNEQFF

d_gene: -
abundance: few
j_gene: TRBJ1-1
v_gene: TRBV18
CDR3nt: TGTGCCAGCTCACACGGGACCTACACTGAAGCTTTCTTT
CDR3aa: CASSHGTYTEAFF

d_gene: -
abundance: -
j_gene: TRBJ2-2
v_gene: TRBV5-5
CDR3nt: TGTGCCAGCGGCTTGGCGGCAGGGGTCAAGAGGGGGGAGCTGTTTTTT
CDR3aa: CASGLAAGVKRGELFF

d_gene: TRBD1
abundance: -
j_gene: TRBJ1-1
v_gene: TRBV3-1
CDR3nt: TGTGCCAGCAGACCTTTGACAGGGGGGAGTACTGAAGCTTTCTTT
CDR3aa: CASRPLTGGSTEAFF

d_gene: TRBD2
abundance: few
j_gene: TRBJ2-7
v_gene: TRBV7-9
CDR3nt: TGTGCCAGCAGCCGGACTAGCGGGGAATACGAGCAGTACTTC
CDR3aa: CASSRTSGEYEQYF

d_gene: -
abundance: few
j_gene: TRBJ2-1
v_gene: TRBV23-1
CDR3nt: TGCGCCCGAAAGGGACCATACAATGAGCAGTTCTTC
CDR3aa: CARKGPYNEQFF

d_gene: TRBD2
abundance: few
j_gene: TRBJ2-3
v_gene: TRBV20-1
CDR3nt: TGCAGTGCCCACCGCCGTCGGGGGGGAACAGATACGCAGTATTTT
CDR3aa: CSAHRRRGGTDTQYF

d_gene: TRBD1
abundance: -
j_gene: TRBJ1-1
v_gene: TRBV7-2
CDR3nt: TGTGCCAGCAGCTGGGGGACAGGGAGGGGGACTGAAGCTTTCTTT
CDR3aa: CASSWGTGRGTEAFF

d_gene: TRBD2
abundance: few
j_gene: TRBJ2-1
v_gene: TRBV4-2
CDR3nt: TGTGCCAGCAGCCAAGGACTAGCGTTTGACAATGAGCAGTTCTTC
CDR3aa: CASSQGLAFDNEQFF

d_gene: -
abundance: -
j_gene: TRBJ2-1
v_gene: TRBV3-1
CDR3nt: TGTGCCAGCAGCCGTATCGGTGCACTTGAGCAGTTCTTC
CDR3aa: CASSRIGALEQFF

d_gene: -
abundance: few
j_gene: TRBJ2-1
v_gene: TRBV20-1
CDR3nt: TGCAGTGCTATAGACATGGCCCTAGTGTTCTTC
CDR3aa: CSAIDMALVFF

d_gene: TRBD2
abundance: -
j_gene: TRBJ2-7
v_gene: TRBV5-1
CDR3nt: TGCGCCAGCAGCGAGACGATAAATAGCGGGAGGGCGAATGAGCAGTACTTC
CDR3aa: CASSETINSGRANEQYF

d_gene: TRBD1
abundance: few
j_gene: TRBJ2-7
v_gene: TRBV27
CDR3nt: TGTGCCAGCCGACAGGGGGCACGGAACGAGCAGTACTTC
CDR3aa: CASRQGARNEQYF

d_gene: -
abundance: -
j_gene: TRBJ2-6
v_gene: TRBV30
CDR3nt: TGTGCCTGGAGTGTGGGTCTCTCTGGGGCCAACGTCCTGACTTTC
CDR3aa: CAWSVGLSGANVLTF

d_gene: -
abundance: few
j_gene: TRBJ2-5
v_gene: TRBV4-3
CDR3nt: TGCGCCAGCAGCAAAAGGCGGCGGGAGACCCAGTACTTC
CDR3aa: CASSKRRRETQYF

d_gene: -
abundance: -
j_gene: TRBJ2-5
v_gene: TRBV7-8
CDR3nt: TGTGCCAGCAGCCCGGGGACTTTTCCCCAAGAGACCCAGTACTTC
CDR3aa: CASSPGTFPQETQYF

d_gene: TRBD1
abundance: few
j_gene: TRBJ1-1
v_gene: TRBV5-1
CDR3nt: TGCGCCAGCAGCTTCGGGACAGGCCTCACGAACACTGAAGCTTTCTTT
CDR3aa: CASSFGTGLTNTEAFF

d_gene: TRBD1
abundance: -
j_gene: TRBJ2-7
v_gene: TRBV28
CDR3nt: TGTGCCAGCAGGACGGAGACAGGGGCGACCTACGAGCAGTACTTC
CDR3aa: CASRTETGATYEQYF

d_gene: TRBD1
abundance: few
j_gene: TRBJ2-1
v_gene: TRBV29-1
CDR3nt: TGCAGCGTTGGAGGGACAGGTTACAATGAGCAGTTCTTC
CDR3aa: CSVGGTGYNEQFF

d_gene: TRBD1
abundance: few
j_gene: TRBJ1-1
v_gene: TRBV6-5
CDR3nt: TGTGCCAGCAGCACTCCAGAAGGACAGGGGGCCCGCGCTTTCTTT
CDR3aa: CASSTPEGQGARAFF

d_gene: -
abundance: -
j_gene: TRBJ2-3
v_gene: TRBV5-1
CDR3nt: TGCGCCAGCAGCTTGGTCCCCAGCAGGAATACGCAGTATTTT
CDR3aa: CASSLVPSRNTQYF

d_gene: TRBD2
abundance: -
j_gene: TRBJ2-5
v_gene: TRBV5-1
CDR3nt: TGCGCCAGCAAGGCGCTAGCGGGGTTCCAAGAGACCCAGTACTTC
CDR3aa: CASKALAGFQETQYF

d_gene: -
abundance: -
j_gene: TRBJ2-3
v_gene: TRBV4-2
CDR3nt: TGTGCCAGCAGCCCCCTTCAGCGGTTGTCAGATACGCAGTATTTT
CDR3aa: CASSPLQRLSDTQYF

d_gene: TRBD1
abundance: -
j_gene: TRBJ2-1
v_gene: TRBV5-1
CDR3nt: TGCGCCAGCAGCTTCACCGGGACAGGGGTCAGTCGCAATGAGCAGTTCTTC
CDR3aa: CASSFTGTGVSRNEQFF

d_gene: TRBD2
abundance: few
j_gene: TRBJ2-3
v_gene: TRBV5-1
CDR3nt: TGCGCCAGCAGCGCCGGGACTAGCGGGGGAAGAAATACGCAGTATTTT
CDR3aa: CASSAGTSGGRNTQYF

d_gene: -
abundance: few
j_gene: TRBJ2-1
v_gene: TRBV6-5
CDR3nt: TGTGCCAGCAGTAAAAACAGGCGGCCCTACAATGAGCAGTTCTTC
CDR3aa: CASSKNRRPYNEQFF

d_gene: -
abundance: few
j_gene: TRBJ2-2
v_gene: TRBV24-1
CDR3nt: TGTGCCACCAGTGATCCGAGGTATCCCGGGGAGCTGTTTTTT
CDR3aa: CATSDPRYPGELFF

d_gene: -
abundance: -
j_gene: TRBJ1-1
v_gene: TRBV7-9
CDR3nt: TGTGCCAGCAGCCAAAGGGGGGACACTGAAGCTTTCTTT
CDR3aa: CASSQRGDTEAFF

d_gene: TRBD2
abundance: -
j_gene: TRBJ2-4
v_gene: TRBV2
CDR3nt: TGTGCCAGCAATAGCGGGCTAGCCAAAAACATTCAGTACTTC
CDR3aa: CASNSGLAKNIQYF